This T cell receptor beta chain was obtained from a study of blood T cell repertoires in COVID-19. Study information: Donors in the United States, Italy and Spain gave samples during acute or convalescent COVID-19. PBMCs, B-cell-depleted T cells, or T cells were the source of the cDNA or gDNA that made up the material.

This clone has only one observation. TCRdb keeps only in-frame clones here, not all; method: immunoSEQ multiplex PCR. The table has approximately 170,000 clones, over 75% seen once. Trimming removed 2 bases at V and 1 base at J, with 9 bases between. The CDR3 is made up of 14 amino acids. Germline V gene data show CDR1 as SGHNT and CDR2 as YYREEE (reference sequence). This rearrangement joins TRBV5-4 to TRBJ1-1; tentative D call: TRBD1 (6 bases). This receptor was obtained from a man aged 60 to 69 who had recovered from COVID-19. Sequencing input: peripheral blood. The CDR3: CASSFSTGNTEAFF. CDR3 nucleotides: TGTGCCAGCAGCTTCTCGACAGGGAACACTGAAGCTTTCTTT.